The entry that follows covers one TCR beta chain sequence. Authors' data handling: Reference gene primer amplification gave estimated nucleated cell counts. Only in-frame clones appear in the TCRdb table, and some are missing; sequencing was by immunoSEQ multiplex PCR. That table is the source of V, J and clone size, and D and trimming were worked out from the DNA. This sample has over 120,000 clones, with roughly 80% found just once. This sample stems from a study of blood T cell repertoires in COVID-19. Turning to the study itself: Collection of acute and convalescent COVID-19 samples took place in the United States, Italy and Spain. T cells, B-cell-depleted T cells, or PBMCs provided the cDNA or gDNA that served as material.

Per germline, CDR1 SEHNR and CDR2 FQNEAQ (reference sequence). The CDR3 loop spans 14 amino acids. V gave up 8 bases and J gave up 0 bases, with 11 bases separating them. The rearrangement joins TRBV7-9 to TRBJ2-4; D is unresolved. The sequence was obtained from a woman in her sixties with acute or convalescent COVID-19. Sample: peripheral blood. In nucleotides, the CDR3 is TGTGCCAGCGCAATAGCTGAAGCCAAAAACATTCAGTACTTC. It encodes CASAIAEAKNIQYF.